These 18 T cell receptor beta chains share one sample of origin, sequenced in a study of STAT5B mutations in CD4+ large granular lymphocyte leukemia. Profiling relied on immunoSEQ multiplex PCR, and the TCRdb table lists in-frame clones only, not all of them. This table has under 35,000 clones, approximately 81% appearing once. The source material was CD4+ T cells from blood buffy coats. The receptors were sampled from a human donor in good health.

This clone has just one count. Here the CDR3 reads CASSFDGGAYNEQFF. CDR3 nucleotides: TGTGCCAGCAGCTTTGACGGGGGGGCCTACAATGAGCAGTTCTTC. This chain links TRBV7-9 with TRBJ2-1; 8 nucleotides match TRBD2. This CDR3 is 15 amino acids long. The trim removed 3 bases at V and 2 bases at J, leaving 3 bases unmatched. CDR1 and CDR2 (germline): SEHNR, FQNEAQ (reference sequence).

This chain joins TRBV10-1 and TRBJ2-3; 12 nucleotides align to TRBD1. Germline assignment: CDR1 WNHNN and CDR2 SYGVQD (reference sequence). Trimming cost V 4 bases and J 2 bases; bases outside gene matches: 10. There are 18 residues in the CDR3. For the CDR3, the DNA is TGCGCCAGCAGTGCCCTCCGGGACAGGGGGCGCCTCACAGATACGCAGTATTTT. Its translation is CASSALRDRGRLTDTQYF.

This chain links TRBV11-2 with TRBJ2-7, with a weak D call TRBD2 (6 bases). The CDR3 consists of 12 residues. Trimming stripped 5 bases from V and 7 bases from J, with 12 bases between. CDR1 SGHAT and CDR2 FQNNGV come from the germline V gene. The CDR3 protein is CASSPRGWEQYF. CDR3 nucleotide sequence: TGTGCCAGCAGCCCCCGGGGGTGGGAGCAGTACTTC.

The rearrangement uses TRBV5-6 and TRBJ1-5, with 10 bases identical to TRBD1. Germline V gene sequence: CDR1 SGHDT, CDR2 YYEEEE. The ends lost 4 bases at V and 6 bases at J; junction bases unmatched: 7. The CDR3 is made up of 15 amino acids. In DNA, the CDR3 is TGTGCCAGCAGCGTGGGACAGGGGAGGACTCAGCCCCAGCATTTT. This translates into CASSVGQGRTQPQHF.

CDR3 amino acids: CASSVQSSSSGNTIYF. In DNA form, the CDR3 reads TGTGCCAGCAGCGTACAGTCCTCTAGCTCTGGAAACACCATATATTTT. The rearrangement links TRBV9 to TRBJ1-3; no clear D gene. V was clipped by 1 base and J by 0 bases, with 11 bases between them. The CDR3 runs to 16 residues. From germline, CDR1 is SGDLS and CDR2 YYNGEE.

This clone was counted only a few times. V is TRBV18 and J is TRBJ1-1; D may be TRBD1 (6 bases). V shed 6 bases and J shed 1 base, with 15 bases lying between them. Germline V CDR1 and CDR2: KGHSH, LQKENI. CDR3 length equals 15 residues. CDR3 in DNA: TGTGCCAGCTCCCCGGAGGTAGGGGGGAACACTGAAGCTTTCTTT. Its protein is CASSPEVGGNTEAFF.

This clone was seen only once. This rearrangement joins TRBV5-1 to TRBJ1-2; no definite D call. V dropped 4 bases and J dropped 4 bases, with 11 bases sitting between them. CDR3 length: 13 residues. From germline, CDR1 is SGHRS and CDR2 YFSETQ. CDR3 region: CASSETSFYGYTF. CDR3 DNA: TGCGCCAGCAGCGAGACATCGTTCTATGGCTACACCTTC.

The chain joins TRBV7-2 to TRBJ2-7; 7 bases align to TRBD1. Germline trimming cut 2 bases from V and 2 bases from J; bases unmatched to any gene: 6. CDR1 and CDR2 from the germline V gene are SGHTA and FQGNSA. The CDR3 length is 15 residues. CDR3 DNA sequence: TGTGCCAGCAGCTTACAGGGGGAATTACCCTACGAGCAGTACTTC. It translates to CASSLQGELPYEQYF.

CDR3 region: CASRPTTGFYEQYF. CDR3 bases: TGTGCCAGCAGACCCACGACAGGGTTCTACGAGCAGTACTTC. The rearrangement joins TRBV2 to TRBJ2-7; 7 bases fit TRBD1. Germline values: CDR1 SNHLY, CDR2 FYNNEI. J gave up 3 bases and V 6 bases, and 8 bases lay outside the gene matches. This CDR3 region has 14 residues.

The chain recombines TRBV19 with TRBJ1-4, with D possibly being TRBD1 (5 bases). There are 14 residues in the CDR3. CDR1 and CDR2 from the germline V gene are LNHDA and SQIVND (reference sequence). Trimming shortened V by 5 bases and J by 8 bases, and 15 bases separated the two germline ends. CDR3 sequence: CASSAGRRGEKLFF. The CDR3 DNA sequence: TGTGCCAGTAGTGCGGGGAGGAGGGGAGAAAAACTGTTTTTT.

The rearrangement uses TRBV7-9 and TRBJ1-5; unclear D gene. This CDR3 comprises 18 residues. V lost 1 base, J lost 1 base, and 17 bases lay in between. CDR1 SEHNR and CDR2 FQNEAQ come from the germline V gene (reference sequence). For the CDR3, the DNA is TGTGCCAGCAGCTTAGTTGGGTCCGCCGGAATAAGCAATCAGCCCCAGCATTTT. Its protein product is CASSLVGSAGISNQPQHF. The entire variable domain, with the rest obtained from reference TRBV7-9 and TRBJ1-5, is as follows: DTGVSQNPRHKITKRGQNVTFRCDPISEHNRLYWYRQTLGQGPEFLTYFQNEAQLEKSRLLSDRFSAERPKGSFSTLEIQRTEQGDSAMYLCASSLVGSAGISNQPQHFGDGTRLSIL.

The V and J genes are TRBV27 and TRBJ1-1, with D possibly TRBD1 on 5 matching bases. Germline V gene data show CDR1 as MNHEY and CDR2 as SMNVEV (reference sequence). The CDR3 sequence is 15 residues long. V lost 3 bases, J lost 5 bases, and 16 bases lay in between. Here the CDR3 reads CASSFNPWGGTEAFF. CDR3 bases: TGTGCCAGCAGTTTTAACCCCTGGGGCGGGACTGAAGCTTTCTTT.

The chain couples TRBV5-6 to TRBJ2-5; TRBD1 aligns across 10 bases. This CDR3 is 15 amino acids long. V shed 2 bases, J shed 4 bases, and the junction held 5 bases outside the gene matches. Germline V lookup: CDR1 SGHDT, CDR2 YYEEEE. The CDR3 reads CASSFRQGAGETQYF. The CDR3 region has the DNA TGTGCCAGCAGCTTCAGACAGGGGGCAGGAGAGACCCAGTACTTC.

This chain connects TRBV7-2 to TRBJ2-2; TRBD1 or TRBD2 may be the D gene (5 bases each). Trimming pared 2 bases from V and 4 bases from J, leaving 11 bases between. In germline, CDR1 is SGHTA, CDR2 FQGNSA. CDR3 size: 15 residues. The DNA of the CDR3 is TGTGCCAGCAGCTTAAGGCAGAGGGGCACCGGGGAGCTGTTTTTT. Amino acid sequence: CASSLRQRGTGELFF.

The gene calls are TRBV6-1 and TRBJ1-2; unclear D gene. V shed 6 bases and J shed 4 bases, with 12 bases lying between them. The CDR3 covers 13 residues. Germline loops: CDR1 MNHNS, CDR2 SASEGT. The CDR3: CASSERRVYGYTF. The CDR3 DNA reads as TGTGCCAGCAGCGAAAGGAGGGTCTATGGCTACACCTTC.

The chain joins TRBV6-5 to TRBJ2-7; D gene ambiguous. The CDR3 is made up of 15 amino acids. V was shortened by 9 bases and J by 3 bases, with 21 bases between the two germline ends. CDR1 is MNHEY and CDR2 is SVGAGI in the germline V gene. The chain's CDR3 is CASLSGAFQNYEQYF. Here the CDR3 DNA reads TGTGCCAGTCTTTCGGGCGCCTTCCAAAACTACGAGCAGTACTTC.

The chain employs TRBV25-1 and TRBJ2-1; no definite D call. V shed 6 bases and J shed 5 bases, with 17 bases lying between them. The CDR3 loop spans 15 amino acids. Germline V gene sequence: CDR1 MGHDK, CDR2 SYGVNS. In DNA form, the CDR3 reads TGTGCCAGCAGCCTCGCCGGGTCTCGGGACAATGAGCAGTTCTTC. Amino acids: CASSLAGSRDNEQFF. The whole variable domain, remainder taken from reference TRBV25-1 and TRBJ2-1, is EADIYQTPRYLVIGTGKKITLECSQTMGHDKMYWYQQDPGMELHLIHYSYGVNSTEKGDLSSESTVSRIRTEHFPLTLESARPSHTSQYLCASSLAGSRDNEQFFGPGTRLTVL.

The CDR3 DNA follows: TGTGCCAGCAGCGCGAACAGGGCCTACAATGAGCAGTTCTTC. Protein product: CASSANRAYNEQFF. The chain links TRBV9 to TRBJ2-1; tentatively, D is TRBD1 (6 bases). Trimming cost V 3 bases and J 2 bases, with 9 bases left between them. CDR3 size: 14 residues. Germline CDR1 is SGDLS and CDR2 is YYNGEE.